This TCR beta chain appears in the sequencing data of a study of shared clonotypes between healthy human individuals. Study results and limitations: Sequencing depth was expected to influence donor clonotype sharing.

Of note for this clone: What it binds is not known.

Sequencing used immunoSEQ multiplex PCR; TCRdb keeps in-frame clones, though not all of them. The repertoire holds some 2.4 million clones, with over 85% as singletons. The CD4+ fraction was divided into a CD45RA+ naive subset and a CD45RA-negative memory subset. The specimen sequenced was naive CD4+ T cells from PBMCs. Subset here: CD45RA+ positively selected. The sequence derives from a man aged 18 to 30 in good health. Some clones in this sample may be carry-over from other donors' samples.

DNA of the CDR3: TGCGCCAGCAGCCAAGGATATAGTTGGCGGGAGGTCGAGCAGTACTTC. It specifies CASSQGYSWREVEQYF. This sequence joins TRBV4-3 and TRBJ2-7, with TRBD2 identical over 8 bases. Germline values: CDR1 LGHNA, CDR2 YSLEER. Trimming at V came to 1 base and at J to 6 bases, leaving 11 bases not matched to a gene. This CDR3 is 16 amino acids long.